Each of the 32 T cell receptor beta chains below was sequenced from the same sample in a study of cytomegalovirus exposure and HLA in healthy donors. PCR amplification relied on 60 Vbeta primers (plus 13 Jbeta primers). Assay used: immunoSEQ multiplex PCR; TCRdb lists only in-frame clones, some missing. Counted here are over 150,000 clones, 77% occurring once; the ten biggest clones make up 1.4%. Sequenced material: PBMCs. Receptors originate from a woman in her 30s in good health and CMV-seropositive.

V and J are TRBV4-1 and TRBJ2-3; maybe TRBD2 (5 bases). The CDR3 runs to 17 residues. Germline loops: CDR1 MGHRA, CDR2 YSYEKL. V shed 0 bases and J shed 1 base, with 14 bases lying between them. The CDR3 loop reads CASSQDPSGRRTDTQYF. The CDR3 DNA sequence: TGCGCCAGCAGCCAAGATCCCAGCGGAAGACGCACAGATACGCAGTATTTT.

The rearrangement uses TRBV7-7 and TRBJ1-5, with a weak D call TRBD1 (5 bases). The CDR3 loop spans 16 amino acids. Germline values: CDR1 SSHAT, CDR2 FNYEAQ (reference sequence). Trimming took 5 bases from V and 4 from J, leaving 18 bases between them. CDR3 DNA: TGTGCCAGCAGCAATACGGGACTGAACGGTAATCAGCCCCAGCATTTT. It is translated as CASSNTGLNGNQPQHF.

The J gene is TRBJ2-5, the V gene TRBV27, with D maybe TRBD1 (6 bases). The CDR3 sequence is 12 residues long. The germline CDR1 and CDR2 sequences are MNHEY and SMNVEV (reference sequence). V was cut by 9 bases and J by 1 base, with 9 bases left in between. The CDR3 DNA sequence: TGTGCCAGGATACAGGGCCAAGAGACCCAGTACTTC. This encodes CARIQGQETQYF.

The chain combines TRBV6-1 with TRBJ2-7; unclear D gene. Trimming took 2 bases from V and 2 from J, leaving 7 bases between them. The CDR3 runs to 13 residues. Per germline, CDR1 MNHNS and CDR2 SASEGT. The CDR3 DNA reads TGTGCCAGCAGTGAAACTTATGCCTACGAGCAGTACTTC. The encoded protein is CASSETYAYEQYF.

This chain connects TRBV19 to TRBJ2-3; 13 bases map to TRBD2. The length of the CDR3 is 14 residues. Trimming removed 7 bases from V and 6 bases from J; junction bases left unmatched: 4. The V gene's germline CDR1 is LNHDA and CDR2 SQIVND (reference sequence). The CDR3 loop is CASILAGGRDTQYF. The DNA for the CDR3 is TGTGCCAGTATACTAGCGGGAGGGCGGGATACGCAGTATTTT.

This clone appeared a single time. V is TRBV19 and J is TRBJ2-6; D remains unclear. V lost 7 bases and J 2 bases, leaving 3 bases between the germline ends. This CDR3 comprises 12 residues. From germline, CDR1 is LNHDA and CDR2 SQIVND (reference sequence). The CDR3 DNA reads as TGTGCCAGTACCGCTGGGGCCAACGTCCTGACTTTC. Translating gives CASTAGANVLTF.

The chain combines TRBV29-1 with TRBJ2-7, with 7 bases identical to TRBD2. The CDR3 spans 13 residues. The V segment lost 4 bases and the J segment 3 bases; nucleotides outside the gene matches: 6. Germline CDR1 reads SQVTM; CDR2 reads ANQGSEA. The DNA for the CDR3 is TGCAGCGTTGCCGGGACTACCGACTACGAGCAGTACTTC. Residues: CSVAGTTDYEQYF.

For this clone: The junction and the germline gene differ at one end; a read error may be behind it. The V call is TRBV29-1, the J call TRBJ1-2; weak D call: TRBD1 (5 bases). CDR1 is SQVTM and CDR2 is ANQGSEA in the germline V gene. This CDR3 has 15 amino acids. The CDR3 DNA follows: TGCAGCGTCGAAGAGGGGAGGGGAAATTCCTATGGCTACACCTTC. Its protein is CSVEEGRGNSYGYTF.

This clone was seen more than once but under ten times. This chain connects TRBV5-4 to TRBJ2-7, with TRBD1 matching over 7 bases. V lost 5 bases and J lost 2; bases outside the gene matches: 7. This CDR3 comprises 14 residues. From germline, CDR1 is SGHNT and CDR2 YYREEE (reference sequence). This CDR3 reads CASRIFGQAYEQYF. The DNA of the CDR3 is TGTGCCAGCAGAATCTTCGGACAGGCCTACGAGCAGTACTTC.

This chain links TRBV30 with TRBJ2-1; tentatively, D is TRBD2 (6 bases). CDR1 is GTSNPN, CDR2 SVGIG, per germline (reference sequence). The CDR3 has 15 amino acids. V lost 4 bases and J 0 bases, leaving 13 bases between the germline ends. This CDR3 reads CAWKDGLSSYNEQFF. CDR3 DNA: TGTGCCTGGAAGGACGGACTAAGCTCCTACAATGAGCAGTTCTTC.

This clone was detected once. The rearrangement joins TRBV4-1 to TRBJ2-7; TRBD1 matches at 8 bases. This CDR3 spans 15 amino acids. CDR1 is MGHRA and CDR2 is YSYEKL in the germline V gene. Losses at the gene ends were 1 base for V and 3 bases for J; bases not matched to a gene: 5. In DNA form, the CDR3 reads TGCGCCAGCAGCCAAGTCGGGACAGGCGGCTACGAGCAGTACTTC. This gives the protein CASSQVGTGGYEQYF.

The chain is built from TRBV11-3 and TRBJ2-2; 10 bases agree with TRBD2. After removal of 1 base from V and 1 base from J, the junction contained 6 bases not matched to a gene. This CDR3 comprises 18 residues. From germline, CDR1 is SGHNT and CDR2 YENEEA. CDR3 sequence reads: CASSLGGLAALNTGELFF. CDR3 sequence (DNA): TGTGCCAGCAGCTTAGGCGGACTAGCGGCCCTGAACACCGGGGAGCTGTTTTTT.

This chain links TRBV4-3 with TRBJ2-1, with a tentative D call TRBD1 (6 bases). Germline V gives CDR1 LGHNA, CDR2 YSLEER. V dropped 0 bases and J dropped 5 bases, with 17 bases sitting between them. The CDR3 contains 17 residues. For the CDR3, the DNA is TGCGCCAGCAGCCAAGATCCACCAGGGGCGGAAAACAATGAGCAGTTCTTC. Translated: CASSQDPPGAENNEQFF.

Only one count was recorded for this clone. CDR3 sequence reads: CASSLGQGRQPQHF. The DNA of the CDR3 is TGTGCCAGCAGTTTGGGACAGGGCCGGCAGCCCCAGCATTTT. V and J are TRBV27 and TRBJ1-5; TRBD1 aligns across 9 bases. Germline V gene data show CDR1 as MNHEY and CDR2 as SMNVEV (reference sequence). Trimming took 3 bases from V and 7 from J; bases not matched to a gene: 4. CDR3 length: 14 amino acids.

The gene calls are TRBV11-3 and TRBJ2-3; tentatively, D is TRBD1 (5 bases). Germline V gene lookup returns CDR1 SGHNT and CDR2 YENEEA. This CDR3 spans 15 amino acids. The V gene lost 4 bases and the J gene lost 4 bases, with 15 bases spanning the gap. CDR3 bases: TGTGCCAGCAGCTCAGGGCTTAATCGCGCAGATACGCAGTATTTT. Translation gives CASSSGLNRADTQYF.

This clone was detected only once. This chain joins TRBV14 and TRBJ2-3, with TRBD2 as a possible D gene (6 bases). Germline loops: CDR1 SGHDN, CDR2 FVKESK. This CDR3 comprises 13 residues. Trimming took off 1 base at V and 7 bases at J, with 9 bases between the two ends. The CDR3 nucleotides are TGTGCCAGCAGCCAAGCTCGGGAGAATACGCAGTATTTT. Its translation: CASSQARENTQYF. The whole variable domain, remainder taken from reference TRBV14 and TRBJ2-3, is EAGVTQFPSHSVIEKGQTVTLRCDPISGHDNLYWYRRVMGKEIKFLLHFVKESKQDESGMPNNRFLAERTGGTYSTLKVQPAELEDSGVYFCASSQARENTQYFGPGTRLTVL.

This clone has only one observation. The CDR3 here is CASGSEAGGPFGGELFF. CDR3 coding DNA: TGTGCTAGTGGTTCAGAGGCGGGAGGGCCTTTTGGCGGGGAGCTGTTTTTT. The rearrangement joins TRBV12-5 to TRBJ2-2; 9 bases agree with TRBD2. The CDR3 has 17 residues. V lost 4 bases to trimming and J lost 7 bases; unmatched junction nucleotides: 13. Germline values: CDR1 LGHNT, CDR2 FRNRAP.

This clone was observed once. The chain uses TRBV14 and TRBJ2-7, with D perhaps matching TRBD2 (5 bases). V was cut by 1 base and J by 0 bases, with 10 bases left in between. This CDR3 contains 15 residues. Germline lookup yields CDR1 SGHDN and CDR2 FVKESK. The DNA of the CDR3 is TGTGCCAGCAGCCAAGTCGGGGTTAGCTCCTACGAGCAGTACTTC. It specifies CASSQVGVSSYEQYF.

This chain joins TRBV6-1 and TRBJ1-3; 7 nucleotides agree with TRBD1. The CDR3 has 15 residues. The V gene's germline CDR1 is MNHNS and CDR2 SASEGT. The V gene end was trimmed by 4 bases and the J gene end by 0 bases; junction bases not matched to a gene: 3. The CDR3 region has the DNA TGTGCCAGCAGTGGACAGGGTTTCTCTGGAAACACCATATATTTT. Translation gives CASSGQGFSGNTIYF.

The chain couples TRBV27 to TRBJ2-7; TRBD1 matches 7 bases. Trimming cost V 1 base and J 3 bases; bases outside gene matches: 3. Per germline, CDR1 MNHEY and CDR2 SMNVEV (reference sequence). There are 14 residues in the CDR3. This CDR3 reads CASSLLGQRYEQYF. The CDR3 region has the DNA TGTGCCAGCAGTTTATTGGGACAGCGCTACGAGCAGTACTTC.

This clone was counted a few times. The CDR3 region has the DNA TGTGCCAGCATGGGGGGGCACAGGGCGGAAGAAAAACTGTTTTTT. This codes for CASMGGHRAEEKLFF. The rearrangement uses TRBV6-6 and TRBJ1-4, with a weak D call TRBD1 (6 bases). This CDR3 has 15 residues. The V gene lost 7 bases and the J gene lost 8 bases, with 20 bases spanning the gap. Germline assignment: CDR1 MNHNY and CDR2 SVGAGI (reference sequence).

The rearrangement joins TRBV6-6 to TRBJ2-7; 9 nucleotides agree with TRBD1. CDR1 and CDR2 (germline): MNHNY, SVGAGI (reference sequence). The V and J ends lost 8 bases and 6 bases, in that order; junction bases with no gene match: 11. The CDR3 is made up of 14 amino acids. This CDR3 reads CASLPGQGNSEQYF. The CDR3 region has the DNA TGTGCCAGCCTCCCGGGACAGGGTAACTCCGAGCAGTACTTC.

The rearrangement joins TRBV19 to TRBJ2-7; 8 nucleotides align to TRBD1. With 4 bases clipped from V and 2 bases from J, the junction kept 4 bases outside the gene matches. Germline V gives CDR1 LNHDA, CDR2 SQIVND (reference sequence). This CDR3 spans 14 amino acids. CDR3 in DNA: TGTGCCAGTAGTAACGGACAGGGCGCCTACGAGCAGTACTTC. Residues: CASSNGQGAYEQYF.

This clone was seen a few times. V and J are TRBV27 and TRBJ2-5; maybe TRBD2 (6 bases). CDR1 and CDR2 (germline): MNHEY, SMNVEV (reference sequence). V was pared by 6 bases and J by 5 bases, with 13 bases between. The CDR3 is 13 amino acids. The CDR3 loop is CASRPGEFETQYF. The CDR3 region has the DNA TGTGCCAGCAGACCGGGGGAATTTGAGACCCAGTACTTC.

This chain connects TRBV7-2 to TRBJ2-7, with D perhaps TRBD2 (6 bases). The V end was cut by 1 base, the J end by 2 bases, with 12 bases between. Germline values: CDR1 SGHTA, CDR2 FQGNSA. The CDR3 consists of 15 residues. CDR3 residues: CASSLETSLPYEQYF. DNA of the CDR3: TGTGCCAGCAGCTTAGAGACTAGTTTACCCTACGAGCAGTACTTC.

The rearrangement uses TRBV19 and TRBJ1-3; D remains unclear. Germline CDR1 and CDR2: LNHDA and SQIVND (reference sequence). This CDR3 comprises 16 residues. Trimming took 6 bases from V and 4 from J, leaving 19 bases between them. The CDR3 bases are TGTGCCAGTAGACAGAACCCCCTAATGAACGGAAACACCATATATTTT. Its translation is CASRQNPLMNGNTIYF.

The chain combines TRBV5-1 with TRBJ2-7; D call uncertain. The CDR3 extends over 14 amino acids. V gave up 2 bases and J gave up 2 bases, with 11 bases separating them. Germline V gene lookup returns CDR1 SGHRS and CDR2 YFSETQ. CDR3 sequence reads: CASSFNTDTYEQYF. The CDR3 DNA follows: TGCGCCAGCAGCTTTAATACAGATACCTACGAGCAGTACTTC.

This clone showed up just a few times. The rearrangement joins TRBV19 to TRBJ2-2, with 7 positions matching TRBD2. The trim removed 5 bases at V and 6 bases at J, leaving 6 bases unmatched. Germline lookup yields CDR1 LNHDA and CDR2 SQIVND (reference sequence). The CDR3 has 14 residues. This CDR3 is CASSVRERAGELFF. The CDR3, as DNA: TGTGCCAGTAGTGTGCGGGAGAGGGCCGGGGAGCTGTTTTTT.

The table lists this clone with a few counts. The chain recombines TRBV5-4 with TRBJ1-1; D not certain. Trimming pared 0 bases from V and 0 bases from J, leaving 9 bases between. The CDR3 has 15 amino acids. Germline CDR1 and CDR2: SGHNT and YYREEE (reference sequence). The chain's CDR3 is CASSLAGWMNTEAFF. The DNA of the CDR3 is TGTGCCAGCAGCTTGGCGGGGTGGATGAACACTGAAGCTTTCTTT.

V usage is TRBV5-8 and J usage is TRBJ2-4; D uncertain. Germline lookup yields CDR1 SGHTS and CDR2 YDEGEE. V was pared by 0 bases and J by 0 bases, with 4 bases between. The CDR3 loop spans 14 amino acids. This CDR3 is CASSLVVAKNIQYF. The CDR3 region has the DNA TGTGCCAGCAGCTTGGTAGTAGCCAAAAACATTCAGTACTTC. Looking up the rest from reference TRBV5-8 and TRBJ2-4 gives the full variable domain: EAGVTQSPTHLIKTRGQQATLRCSPISGHTSVYWYQQALGLGLQFLLWYDEGEERNRGNFPPRFSGRQFPNYSSELNVNALELEDSALYLCASSLVVAKNIQYFGAGTRLSVL.

The CDR3 sequence is CASSVAARSTDTQYF. CDR3 nucleotides: TGTGCCAGCAGCGTAGCGGCTAGGAGCACAGATACGCAGTATTTT. J is TRBJ2-3 and V is TRBV9; D remains ambiguous. V shed 0 bases and J shed 0 bases, with 8 bases lying between them. The CDR3 is 15 residues long. Germline loops: CDR1 SGDLS, CDR2 YYNGEE.

The genes are TRBV21-1 and TRBJ1-3; TRBD1 is the table's D call and was not checked against the DNA. TRBV21-1 has pseudogene status. This CDR3 is built from 17 residues. The CDR3: CASSILTGASSGNTIYF. The CDR3 bases are TGTGCCAGCAGCATTCTGACAGGGGCTTCCTCTGGAAACACCATATATTTT.